This T cell receptor beta chain was found in a study of blood T cells in healthy people across ages. A word on this clonotype: The antigen is not known.

Notes on the study in general: The donors' CMV status was not determined, possibly confounding changes in expanded clonotypes. The authors considered diversity estimates from one million T cells to be underestimates. It was the long-lived donors that had more naive CD4+ cells and higher diversity than aged donors.

Germline V gene lookup returns CDR1 DFQATT and CDR2 SNEGSKA (reference sequence). V dropped 3 bases and J dropped 4 bases, with 16 bases sitting between them. The CDR3 consists of 14 residues. With a J-beta primer mix and a sample-barcoded 5' primer, a second PCR ran about 6 to 11 cycles. TCRdb re-derived calls from the 5' RACE reads in MiXCR, one entry per CDR3 protein. This table holds 600,000 to 850,000 distinct CDR3 sequences, 40% to 45% found once. The V and J genes are TRBV20-1 and TRBJ2-7, with D perhaps TRBD2 (6 bases). This clonotype was obtained from a woman in her sixties or seventies in good health. The sample taken for sequencing was blood. CDR3 region: CSARVPGLLYEQYF. The DNA of the CDR3 is TGCAGTGCTAGGGTCCCGGGACTCCTTTACGAGCAGTACTTC.